This T cell receptor (beta chain) was captured in a study of T cell repertoires in cytomegalovirus infection (dated by TCRdb to the late 2010s). Regarding the study in general: Peptide stimulations targeted recently identified HLA-C-restricted CMV epitopes, whose presentation resists viral immunomodulation, together with well-studied HLA-B-restricted epitopes. Because public TCR beta signatures pointed to carriage of CMV infection together with the matching HLA type, the HLA type of each donor mattered for the analysis. Overall study outcomes, separate from this receptor: In both this cohort and an independent cohort of over 350 donors, the cumulative frequency of public TCR beta family members distinguished carriers of CMV infection plus the relevant HLA type. The ex vivo response was dominated by HLA-C-restricted CMV-specific TCR beta clonotypes, and the single most frequent clonotype in two of eight donors was supplied by these HLA-C-restricted clonotypes.

This clonotype occurred a few times. The clone's antigen remains unknown. Base qualities are not at hand, and no much larger clone is one base apart. Explained via the paper, the treatment or condition label denotes: in vitro stimulation with specific CMV peptide epitopes to enrich CMV-specific T cells. TCRdb names Illumina HiSeq 1500 as the instrument used. TCRdb reworked the public reads: Q25 trimming with fastp, MiXCR clone assembly, productive beta chains retained. Rows are combined by CDR3 protein, so each entry shows the most common genes and DNA. The sample profile shows approximately 350,000 distinct CDR3 sequences; approximately 35% of them were found once. The leading ten clones occupy roughly 12% of the sample. The sample consisted of cultured PBMCs, taken from culture after CMV antigen stimulation. This receptor was identified in a human donor in good health (CMV status not recorded). Some clones in this sample may be carry-over from other donors' samples.

In nucleotides, the sequence is TGCGCCACCAGGGACGGCGAAAATTCACCCCTCCACTTT. Its protein is CATRDGENSPLHF. Here the chain combines TRBV5-1 and TRBJ1-6; D gene: possibly TRBD1, on 5 matching bases. The CDR3 holds 13 amino acids from the cysteine to the phenylalanine. The sequence is cut down to CDR3 DNA, 39 bases in frame from base 1. For CDR1 and CDR2, the germline V gene lists SGHRS and YFSETQ. V is clipped by 9 bases and J by 7 bases, and the sequence between their germline boundaries is 14 bases long.